Detailed here is one T cell receptor beta chain. The antigen is unknown. This entry is derived from a study of read filtering for tumor transcriptome and immune sequencing. General study findings and limits: IR-seq and RNA-seq agreed better without single-read clonotypes. Sorted CD138-negative bone marrow cells were not purified T cells. Single-read clonotypes: about 82% of IR-seq clonotypes (around 3.5% of reads), 74.6% of RNA-seq clonotypes (roughly 49% of reads).

The ends lost 8 bases at V and 6 bases at J; junction bases unmatched: 6. CDR1 is LGHNT, CDR2 FRNRAP, per germline. The CDR3 loop spans 13 amino acids. This library used approximately 370 ng RNA and molecular barcoded adaptors spanning alpha/delta and beta/gamma chains. Via MiXCR, TCRdb re-called the reads, giving one row per CDR3 protein. The table records 60,000 to 80,000 distinct CDR3 sequences, more than 11% of them present only once. Bone marrow was sampled from every patient at the time of active disease. Sequences were obtained from a population of CD138-negative cells sorted from bone marrow. The sequence came from a donor aged 40 or older with multiple myeloma. The rearrangement uses TRBV12-5 and TRBJ1-4, with 7 nucleotides matching TRBD1. CDR3 bases: TGTGCTAGTTTGAGGGGGACAGATGAAAAACTGTTTTTT. It codes for CASLRGTDEKLFF.